A selection of T cell receptor beta chains follows, all from one sample in a study of cytomegalovirus exposure and HLA in healthy donors. Sequencing used immunoSEQ multiplex PCR; TCRdb keeps in-frame clones, though not all of them. In the table there are approximately 200,000 clones, 79% of which are singletons. The sequencing input was PBMCs. The receptors originated from a woman aged 18-29 years in good health and CMV-seronegative. Both conserved end residues are part of each CDR3. A D gene is named only where the DNA matches it firmly. Clone sizes are given selectively: once, few, many, or a class where the clone is expanded.

v_gene: TRBV7-2
d_gene: TRBD1
j_gene: TRBJ2-2
abundance: -
CDR3nt: TGTGCCAGCAGAGGACAGGGGGCCACCGGGGAGCTGTTTTTT
CDR3aa: CASRGQGATGELFF

v_gene: TRBV28
d_gene: TRBD1
j_gene: TRBJ1-2
abundance: -
CDR3nt: TGTGCCAGCAGTCCCGGCGGGAAGGGGGCCGGTGGCTACACCTTC
CDR3aa: CASSPGGKGAGGYTF

v_gene: TRBV30
d_gene: -
j_gene: TRBJ1-1
abundance: -
CDR3nt: TGTGCCTTTGGCTGGAACACTGAAGCTTTCTTT
CDR3aa: CAFGWNTEAFF

v_gene: TRBV20-1
d_gene: -
j_gene: TRBJ2-1
abundance: -
CDR3nt: TGCAGTGCTAGCTTACTTTATGAGCAGTTCTTC
CDR3aa: CSASLLYEQFF

v_gene: TRBV7-2
d_gene: -
j_gene: TRBJ1-1
abundance: -
CDR3nt: TGTGCCAGCAGCTTCCACAGGGAGGGCACTGAAGCTTTCTTT
CDR3aa: CASSFHREGTEAFF

v_gene: TRBV2
d_gene: -
j_gene: TRBJ2-7
abundance: -
CDR3nt: TGTGCCAGTTGCGACTATAACTACGAGCAGTACTTC
CDR3aa: CASCDYNYEQYF

v_gene: TRBV14
d_gene: -
j_gene: TRBJ1-1
abundance: -
CDR3nt: TGTGCCAGCAGCCAAGAACAGGGAGGGGGCACTGAAGCTTTCTTT
CDR3aa: CASSQEQGGGTEAFF

v_gene: TRBV6-4
d_gene: -
j_gene: TRBJ2-7
abundance: -
CDR3nt: TGTGCCAGCAGTGACTCCCCAGGACAGCCGACCTACGAGCAGTACTTC
CDR3aa: CASSDSPGQPTYEQYF

v_gene: TRBV5-6
d_gene: -
j_gene: TRBJ2-7
abundance: -
CDR3nt: TGTGCCAGCAGCTTGTGGAGTTACGCCTACGAGCAGTACTTC
CDR3aa: CASSLWSYAYEQYF

v_gene: TRBV5-1
d_gene: -
j_gene: TRBJ2-5
abundance: -
CDR3nt: TGCGCCAGCGGCGGGGAAGACCAAGAGACCCAGTACTTC
CDR3aa: CASGGEDQETQYF

v_gene: TRBV14
d_gene: -
j_gene: TRBJ1-4
abundance: -
CDR3nt: TGTGCCAGCTCAGGAAATGAAAAGCTGTTTTTT
CDR3aa: CASSGNEKLFF

v_gene: TRBV28
d_gene: -
j_gene: TRBJ2-2
abundance: few
CDR3nt: TGTGCCAGCAGTTCCAACCTAGGGAACACCGGGGAGCTGTTTTTT
CDR3aa: CASSSNLGNTGELFF

v_gene: TRBV28
d_gene: -
j_gene: TRBJ2-3
abundance: -
CDR3nt: TGTGCCAGCAGTTTATCATCAGGGCACACAGATACGCAGTATTTT
CDR3aa: CASSLSSGHTDTQYF

v_gene: TRBV6-4
d_gene: -
j_gene: TRBJ2-3
abundance: -
CDR3nt: TGTGCCAGCAGTGAAAAAGGGATGGGAGACACAGATACGCAGTATTTT
CDR3aa: CASSEKGMGDTDTQYF

v_gene: TRBV5-6
d_gene: TRBD2
j_gene: TRBJ2-5
abundance: -
CDR3nt: TGTGCCAGCAGCTTGAGGTTGGGACTAGCGGGCCAAGAGACCCAGTACTTC
CDR3aa: CASSLRLGLAGQETQYF

v_gene: TRBV4-3
d_gene: -
j_gene: TRBJ2-7
abundance: -
CDR3nt: TGCGCCAGCAGCCAAGCTTATACGGGAACGTCCTACGAGCAGTACTTC
CDR3aa: CASSQAYTGTSYEQYF

v_gene: TRBV28
d_gene: TRBD1
j_gene: TRBJ1-4
abundance: -
CDR3nt: TGTGCCAGCAGAAGGGGACAGCAAAAACTGTTTTTT
CDR3aa: CASRRGQQKLFF

v_gene: TRBV5-1
d_gene: -
j_gene: TRBJ2-7
abundance: once
CDR3nt: TGCGCCAGCAGCTTGGCCGTGACTGACTCCTACGAGCAGTACTTC
CDR3aa: CASSLAVTDSYEQYF

v_gene: TRBV6-1
d_gene: -
j_gene: TRBJ1-2
abundance: -
CDR3nt: TGTGCCAGCAGTCCCCTTGGGAGCTATGGCTACACCTTC
CDR3aa: CASSPLGSYGYTF

v_gene: TRBV9
d_gene: -
j_gene: TRBJ1-3
abundance: once
CDR3nt: TGTGCCAGCAGCGTATCCCCAGGACAGCTCTCTGGAAACACCATATATTTT
CDR3aa: CASSVSPGQLSGNTIYF

v_gene: TRBV7-2
d_gene: TRBD2
j_gene: TRBJ2-3
abundance: once
CDR3nt: TGTGCCAGCAGCTACCTAGCGGGGGAAAGCACAGATACGCAGTATTTT
CDR3aa: CASSYLAGESTDTQYF

v_gene: TRBV18
d_gene: TRBD2
j_gene: TRBJ2-3
abundance: once
CDR3nt: TGTGCCAGCTCACCAAAGGGCTCTAGCGGGAGTTCAGATACGCAGTATTTT
CDR3aa: CASSPKGSSGSSDTQYF

v_gene: TRBV5-6
d_gene: TRBD2
j_gene: TRBJ2-5
abundance: -
CDR3nt: TGTGCCAGCAGCTTGTACGGTAGCGGGAGGACTACTAACCGCGAGACCCAGTACTTC
CDR3aa: CASSLYGSGRTTNRETQYF

v_gene: TRBV13
d_gene: TRBD1
j_gene: TRBJ2-1
abundance: -
CDR3nt: TGTGCCAGCAGCCCGAATACAGGGGCGTCCTACAATGAGCAGTTCTTC
CDR3aa: CASSPNTGASYNEQFF

v_gene: TRBV6-1
d_gene: -
j_gene: TRBJ2-3
abundance: -
CDR3nt: TGTGCCAGCAGTGAATTGGGGCTTGGGGCAGATACGCAGTATTTT
CDR3aa: CASSELGLGADTQYF

v_gene: TRBV7-2
d_gene: TRBD2
j_gene: TRBJ2-5
abundance: few
CDR3nt: TGTGCCAGCAGCTTTAGGTCCGGAGTAGCGGGGGGCGGGGAGACCCAGTACTTC
CDR3aa: CASSFRSGVAGGGETQYF

v_gene: TRBV19
d_gene: TRBD1
j_gene: TRBJ2-2
abundance: -
CDR3nt: TGTGCCAGTAGTAACATCCGGGACAGGGTTTTTGACACCGGGGAGCTGTTTTTT
CDR3aa: CASSNIRDRVFDTGELFF

v_gene: TRBV28
d_gene: -
j_gene: TRBJ1-4
abundance: -
CDR3nt: TGTGCCAGCAGTTTTGGCGGGGCGACTAATGAAAAACTGTTTTTT
CDR3aa: CASSFGGATNEKLFF

v_gene: TRBV6-6
d_gene: -
j_gene: TRBJ2-7
abundance: -
CDR3nt: TGTGCCAGCACCAAGGGCCAGGGTCTGAACTACGAGCAGTACTTC
CDR3aa: CASTKGQGLNYEQYF

v_gene: TRBV19
d_gene: -
j_gene: TRBJ2-1
abundance: -
CDR3nt: TGTGCCAGTAGTATAGCTGTTTACAATGAGCAGTTCTTC
CDR3aa: CASSIAVYNEQFF

v_gene: TRBV5-1
d_gene: TRBD2
j_gene: TRBJ2-1
abundance: -
CDR3nt: TGCGCCAGCAGCTTCGTTAATTTGCGGGAGTCCTTCGGAGCCCTCTCCTACAATGAGCAGTTCTTC
CDR3aa: CASSFVNLRESFGALSYNEQFF

v_gene: TRBV6-1
d_gene: TRBD1
j_gene: TRBJ1-2
abundance: -
CDR3nt: TGTGCCAGCAGTGGGGGACAGGCTCTACTGGGCTACACCTTC
CDR3aa: CASSGGQALLGYTF

v_gene: TRBV19
d_gene: -
j_gene: TRBJ2-3
abundance: once
CDR3nt: TGTGCCAGTAGCCTCACAGATACGCAGTATTTT
CDR3aa: CASSLTDTQYF

v_gene: TRBV6-5
d_gene: TRBD2
j_gene: TRBJ2-1
abundance: -
CDR3nt: TGTGCCAGCAGTGCCCGACTAGCTGAGCAGTTCTTC
CDR3aa: CASSARLAEQFF

v_gene: TRBV6-6
d_gene: TRBD1
j_gene: TRBJ1-4
abundance: few
CDR3nt: TGTGCCAGCAGTTCTACAGGGGGCCCTAATGAAAAACTGTTTTTT
CDR3aa: CASSSTGGPNEKLFF

v_gene: TRBV4-1
d_gene: -
j_gene: TRBJ1-2
abundance: -
CDR3nt: TGCGCCAGCAGCCTCAGGGTGTCTAACTATGGCTACACCTTC
CDR3aa: CASSLRVSNYGYTF

v_gene: TRBV14
d_gene: TRBD1
j_gene: TRBJ1-2
abundance: -
CDR3nt: TGTGCCAGCAGCCGCGACAGGGTCGGAGGCTACACCTTC
CDR3aa: CASSRDRVGGYTF

v_gene: TRBV10-1
d_gene: -
j_gene: TRBJ1-6
abundance: -
CDR3nt: TGCGCCAGCAGTGTCAATAATTCACCCCTCCACTTT
CDR3aa: CASSVNNSPLHF

v_gene: TRBV5-1
d_gene: -
j_gene: TRBJ1-2
abundance: -
CDR3nt: TGCGCCAGCAGCTTGGAAACGGGGATCTATGGCTACACCTTC
CDR3aa: CASSLETGIYGYTF

v_gene: TRBV5-1
d_gene: -
j_gene: TRBJ1-6
abundance: -
CDR3nt: TGCGCCAGCAGCTTGGATGGCAGTCCCTATAATTCACCCCTCCACTTT
CDR3aa: CASSLDGSPYNSPLHF

v_gene: TRBV28
d_gene: -
j_gene: TRBJ1-5
abundance: -
CDR3nt: TGTGCCAGCTCCTGGTTTAGGGGGAATCAGCCCCAGCATTTT
CDR3aa: CASSWFRGNQPQHF